Here is one TCR beta chain with its context. The antigen is undetermined. These data belong to a study of shared clonotypes between healthy human individuals. Per the germline V gene, CDR1 is SGHDT and CDR2 is YYEEEE. V dropped 6 bases and J dropped 6 bases, with 15 bases sitting between them. The length of the CDR3 is 13 residues. TCRdb keeps only in-frame clones here, not all; method: immunoSEQ multiplex PCR. The sample shows hundreds of thousands of clones, about 96% of them seen only once. The study's findings and limits: Compared with memory subsets, naive subsets generally had larger estimated richness.

The chain combines TRBV5-6 with TRBJ1-1, with D possibly being TRBD1 (5 bases). The sequencing sample was made of memory CD8+ T cells sorted from blood. Subset here: CD45RO+ cells pooled with CCR7-negative TemRA cells. The receptor was isolated from a man younger than 40 in good health. The CDR3 reads CASTPGVGAEAFF. Written as DNA, the CDR3 is TGTGCCAGCACCCCCGGGGTGGGGGCTGAAGCTTTCTTT.